Below, one TCR beta chain is given with its context. Antigen specificity is unknown. The data stem from a study of cytomegalovirus exposure and HLA in healthy donors. For the study at large: It was reported in a later analysis that the same platform had been used for the 90 to 150 validation repertoires as for the 550 to 700 first-cohort repertoires. The study's findings and limits: The TCR clusters that emerged in the first cohort tended, a later analysis found, to co-occur in the 95 to 150 validation repertoires.

Separation from the 666-subject first cohort characterized the 120-subject validation cohort, to which the donors belonged. Some clones are missing from TCRdb's copy, which holds only in-frame ones; the method was immunoSEQ multiplex PCR. The sample lists hundreds of thousands of clones, 80% to 85% occurring once. The sequenced material came from PBMCs. The source of this sequence is a woman in her thirties in good health and CMV-seropositive.

The CDR3: CASSPRLAKSYEQYF. CDR3 DNA: TGTGCCAGCAGTCCGAGACTAGCGAAATCCTACGAGCAGTACTTC. The rearrangement links TRBV28 to TRBJ2-7; TRBD2 matches 8 bases. CDR1 MDHEN and CDR2 SYDVKM come from the germline V gene. With V trimmed by 5 bases and J by 1 base, 7 bases remained unmatched. CDR3 length equals 15 residues.